One sample yielded the 23 T cell receptor beta chains listed below, sequenced in a study of blood T cell repertoires in COVID-19. Method: immunoSEQ multiplex PCR; TCRdb's copy keeps in-frame clones and lacks some. Seen here are some 50,000 clones, about 63% observed once, and the top ten hold 8.8%. The sequenced material came from peripheral blood. These receptor sequences come from a woman in her seventies with acute or convalescent COVID-19.

V and J are TRBV21-1 and TRBJ2-3; the DNA was not compared with TRBD1, the D call given in the table. TRBV21-1 is designated a pseudogene. CDR3 length equals 16 residues. In nucleotides, the CDR3 is TGTGCCAGCAGCAAAGTTGGGCTTACAAACACAGATACGCAGTATTTT. The encoded protein is CASSKVGLTNTDTQYF.

The V and J genes are TRBV4-1 and TRBJ1-2; 7 positions agree with TRBD1. The germline gives CDR1 MGHRA, CDR2 YSYEKL. J gave up 7 bases and V 1 base, and 6 bases lay outside the gene matches. The CDR3 length is 14 residues. CDR3 protein: CASSQVGTVGGYTF. The CDR3 coding sequence is TGCGCCAGCAGCCAAGTAGGGACAGTCGGTGGCTACACCTTC.

This sequence joins TRBV28 and TRBJ1-1, with D maybe TRBD1 (5 bases). Trimming removed 7 bases from V and 3 bases from J, with 18 bases in between. CDR3 length equals 15 residues. The germline CDR1 and CDR2 sequences are MDHEN and SYDVKM. The CDR3 spells CASNSGGAGDTEAFF. As DNA, the CDR3 is TGTGCCAGCAACTCCGGAGGTGCGGGGGACACTGAAGCTTTCTTT.

The chain is built from TRBV5-5 and TRBJ1-2, with D tentatively TRBD1 (6 bases). The CDR3 is 14 residues long. With 5 bases removed from V and 4 bases from J, the gap between germline ends came to 15 bases. Per germline, CDR1 SGHKS and CDR2 YYEKEE (reference sequence). The CDR3 spells CASRSSTGFYGYTF. The DNA of the CDR3 is TGTGCCAGCAGATCCTCCACAGGGTTCTATGGCTACACCTTC. The whole variable domain, filled in from reference TRBV5-5 and TRBJ1-2, reads DAGVTQSPTHLIKTRGQQVTLRCSPISGHKSVSWYQQVLGQGPQFIFQYYEKEERGRGNFPDRFSARQFPNYSSELNVNALLLGDSALYLCASRSSTGFYGYTFGSGTRLTVV.

This clone was recorded a few times. This rearrangement joins TRBV21-1 to TRBJ1-3. TRBV21-1 is given as a pseudogene. The length of the CDR3 is 21 residues. The CDR3 sequence: CASSKRGYVTTGDRSGNTIYF. The CDR3 DNA follows: TGTGCCAGCAGCAAACGGGGGTATGTCACAACGGGGGACCGTTCTGGAAACACCATATATTTT.

Only a few counts were recorded for this clone. The chain is built from TRBV11-2 and TRBJ2-3, with 16 nucleotides matching TRBD2. Per the germline V gene, CDR1 is SGHAT and CDR2 is FQNNGV. CDR3 size: 16 residues. V was pared by 1 base and J by 9 bases, with 4 bases of the junction left unmatched. The CDR3 is CASSLAGTSGRATQYF. CDR3 coding DNA: TGTGCCAGCAGCTTAGCTGGGACTAGCGGGAGGGCCACGCAGTATTTT.

The chain employs TRBV5-4 and TRBJ2-7, with 12 nucleotides matching TRBD1. Germline V gives CDR1 SGHNT, CDR2 YYREEE (reference sequence). This CDR3 has 15 amino acids. The V and J ends lost 4 bases and 4 bases, in that order; junction bases with no gene match: 6. Written as DNA, the CDR3 is TGTGCCAGCAGCGACGGGACAGGGGGCAGGTACGAGCAGTACTTC. Protein: CASSDGTGGRYEQYF.

The V call is TRBV6-5, the J call TRBJ2-2; 11 bases align to TRBD1. CDR3 length equals 15 residues. Losses at the gene ends were 6 bases for V and 6 bases for J; bases not matched to a gene: 6. Germline values: CDR1 MNHEY, CDR2 SVGAGI. CDR3 in DNA: TGTGCCAGCAGCCCGGACAGGGGGCAGTCCGGGGAGCTGTTTTTT. Protein sequence: CASSPDRGQSGELFF.

The V gene is TRBV11-2, the J gene TRBJ2-7; D perhaps matches TRBD2 (6 bases). V was clipped by 1 base and J by 2 bases, with 15 bases between them. Germline V gene sequence: CDR1 SGHAT, CDR2 FQNNGV. The CDR3 length is 16 residues. CDR3 in amino acids: CASSLGDSVLAYEQYF. The CDR3 nucleotides are TGTGCCAGCAGCTTAGGGGACTCCGTTTTGGCCTACGAGCAGTACTTC.

V usage is TRBV5-4 and J usage is TRBJ1-1, with D uncertain. This CDR3 contains 14 residues. Trimming pared 3 bases from V and 0 bases from J, leaving 9 bases between. Per germline, CDR1 SGHNT and CDR2 YYREEE (reference sequence). CDR3 residues: CASSYDSVNTEAFF. DNA of the CDR3: TGTGCCAGCAGCTACGACTCGGTGAACACTGAAGCTTTCTTT.

The rearrangement uses TRBV10-3 and TRBJ1-1; 10 nucleotides agree with TRBD1. V lost 4 bases, J lost 4 bases, and 3 bases stayed unmatched. The germline gives CDR1 ENHRY, CDR2 SYGVKD. This CDR3 comprises 14 residues. CDR3 nucleotides: TGTGCCATCAGTGGACAGGGGGCGAGCACTGAAGCTTTCTTT. Protein sequence: CAISGQGASTEAFF.

V is TRBV3-1 (or the pseudogene TRBV3-2) and J is TRBJ2-7; D is perhaps TRBD2 (6 bases). The CDR3 is 15 amino acids. The germline V gene encodes CDR1 LGHDT and CDR2 YNNKEL (reference sequence). Trimming stripped 0 bases from V and 2 bases from J, with 11 bases between. The CDR3 coding sequence is TGTGCCAGCAGCCAAGATTTCGGGGGAACCTACGAGCAGTACTTC. Its translation: CASSQDFGGTYEQYF.

This clone was seen ten or more times. This rearrangement joins TRBV7-3 to TRBJ2-5; tentatively, D is TRBD1 (5 bases). The ends were cut back, 2 bases at V and 4 bases at J, with 14 bases in the middle. The CDR3 is made up of 15 amino acids. Germline loops: CDR1 SGHTA, CDR2 FQGTGA. DNA for the CDR3: TGTGCCAGCAGCTTAGGGGCCCGGCGAGGAGAGACCCAGTACTTC. Translated, it gives CASSLGARRGETQYF.

The genes are TRBV19 and TRBJ2-1; tentatively, D is TRBD2 (6 bases). The germline CDR1 and CDR2 sequences are LNHDA and SQIVND (reference sequence). The CDR3 extends over 15 amino acids. V lost 6 bases and J 0 bases, leaving 12 bases between the germline ends. CDR3 coding DNA: TGTGCCAGTAGCCCGCTAGCGTACTCCTACAATGAGCAGTTCTTC. It is translated as CASSPLAYSYNEQFF.

This clone came up a few times. This chain joins TRBV28 and TRBJ1-5; TRBD1 matches at 8 bases. The CDR3 totals 16 residues. Germline-derived CDR1 and CDR2 are MDHEN and SYDVKM. V dropped 5 bases and J dropped 5; count of bases not matched to a gene: 11. CDR3 sequence: CASSHLTGEGDQPQHF. CDR3 DNA: TGTGCCAGCAGTCACCTGACAGGGGAAGGGGATCAGCCCCAGCATTTT.

The genes are TRBV25-1 and TRBJ2-7, with D unresolved. Looked up from germline, CDR1 is MGHDK and CDR2 is SYGVNS. This CDR3 spans 13 amino acids. Trimming took 6 bases from V and 0 from J, leaving 9 bases between them. The CDR3 DNA follows: TGTGCCAGCAGGTTCGGTGGCTCCTACGAGCAGTACTTC. Translating it yields CASRFGGSYEQYF.

The chain couples TRBV5-1 to TRBJ2-2, with D possibly matching TRBD2 (5 bases). Germline V gives CDR1 SGHRS, CDR2 YFSETQ. The length of the CDR3 is 19 residues. The V gene lost 1 base and the J gene lost 6 bases, with 25 bases spanning the gap. The CDR3, as DNA: TGCGCCAGCAGCTTGCTTCTCCGGACCCTGGGGAGTGGCGCCGGGGAGCTGTTTTTT. This translates into CASSLLLRTLGSGAGELFF.

This sequence joins TRBV19 and TRBJ1-2, with TRBD1 matching over 7 bases. The CDR3 consists of 13 residues. J lost 6 bases, V lost 7 bases, and 8 bases had no gene match. Per the germline V gene, CDR1 is LNHDA and CDR2 is SQIVND (reference sequence). CDR3 DNA sequence: TGTGCCAGTACCACCGACAGGGTGAATGGCTACACCTTC. Translated, it gives CASTTDRVNGYTF.

A few counts support this clone. The chain couples TRBV3-1 (or the pseudogene TRBV3-2) to TRBJ1-1; 8 bases agree with TRBD1. V trimming: 1 base; J trimming: 0 bases; junction bases outside the gene matches: 1. CDR1 LGHDT and CDR2 YNNKEL come from the germline V gene (reference sequence). This CDR3 spans 15 amino acids. In nucleotides, the CDR3 is TGTGCCAGCAGCCAAGGGACAGGGATGAACACTGAAGCTTTCTTT. It translates to CASSQGTGMNTEAFF.

This clone was seen a handful of times. CDR3 region: CASSVGGRASNEQFF. CDR3 bases: TGTGCCAGCAGCGTAGGCGGGAGGGCCAGCAATGAGCAGTTCTTC. The chain employs TRBV9 and TRBJ2-1; 9 bases are a match to TRBD2. Germline V gene lookup returns CDR1 SGDLS and CDR2 YYNGEE. The V and J ends lost 0 bases and 6 bases, in that order; junction bases with no gene match: 4. The CDR3 loop spans 15 amino acids. Together with reference TRBV9 and TRBJ2-1, the CDR3 gives the full variable domain: DSGVTQTPKHLITATGQRVTLRCSPRSGDLSVYWYQQSLDQGLQFLIQYYNGEERAKGNILERFSAQQFPDLHSELNLSSLELGDSALYFCASSVGGRASNEQFFGPGTRLTVL.

CDR3 residues: CSASYEETQYF. CDR3 nucleotides: TGCAGTGCTAGCTACGAAGAGACCCAGTACTTC. The chain recombines TRBV20-1 with TRBJ2-5; D gene ambiguous. Germline CDR1 reads DFQATT; CDR2 reads SNEGSKA (reference sequence). V gave up 3 bases and J gave up 3 bases, with 5 bases separating them. The CDR3 spans 11 residues.

In its sample, this clone was seen once. The chain couples TRBV4-1 to TRBJ1-3; D is undetermined. CDR1 and CDR2 (germline): MGHRA, YSYEKL. Trimming took 1 base from V and 1 from J, leaving 8 bases between them. This CDR3 is 15 amino acids long. CDR3 amino acids: CASSQVPLSGNTIYF. CDR3 nucleotide sequence: TGCGCCAGCAGCCAAGTCCCCCTGTCTGGAAACACCATATATTTT.

The chain joins TRBV10-3 to TRBJ2-1; 13 nucleotides agree with TRBD2. The CDR3 loop spans 15 amino acids. J lost 8 bases, V lost 6 bases, and 7 bases had no gene match. Germline CDR1 is ENHRY and CDR2 is SYGVKD. Here the CDR3 reads CAIRSGTSGIDEQFF. The CDR3 coding sequence is TGTGCCATCAGATCCGGGACTAGCGGGATTGATGAGCAGTTCTTC.